The clone carrying this TCR beta chain was counted many times. Its antigen is still unknown. By flow cytometry, patients selected for sequencing had shown an expansion of CD8+CD57+ cells. Every patient presented with severe acquired aplastic anemia. Patients had received no therapy at the time of blood sampling. The germline gives CDR1 MNHEY, CDR2 SVGEGT. V gave up 9 bases and J gave up 8 bases, with 14 bases separating them. The CDR3 totals 13 residues. Genomic DNA, the template, was used for profiling of the TCR beta VDJ and CDR3. TCRdb itself ran the reads through MiXCR, one entry per CDR3 protein. The sample holds roughly 260,000 distinct CDR3 sequences, around 45% seen once. These data originate in a study of CD8+CD57+ T cells in acquired aplastic anemia. Across the study: Sorting CD4+ and CD8+ cells gave DNA averaging approximately 3 ug.

General study results and limits: Patients and controls were found to share 25 to 35 CD8+ CDR3 sequences.

The sequence came from a human donor with aplastic anemia. J is TRBJ1-6 and V is TRBV6-2 or TRBV6-3; tentative D call: TRBD1 (6 bases). The specimen was sorted CD4+, CD8+, or CD8+CD57+ T cells (not recorded which) from PBMCs. CDR3 amino acids: CASSPGADSPLHF. The DNA for the CDR3 is TGTGCCAGTTCCCCAGGGGCTGATTCACCCCTCCACTTT.